Listed below are T cell receptor beta chains from one sample, sequenced in a study of T cell responses to AZD1222 COVID-19 vaccine. Assay used: immunoSEQ multiplex PCR; TCRdb lists only in-frame clones, some missing. Of more than 110,000 clones listed, 70% to 90% are singletons. The material was peripheral blood, obtained on day 0 of AZD1222 vaccination. All receptors derive from an adult in good health. CDR3s leave out the opening cysteine and the closing phenylalanine or tryptophan. Fields, in order: J gene, V gene, CDR3 protein.

TRBJ2-7 TRBV5-6 ASSIQGQGFYEQY
TRBJ1-3 TRBV7-9 ASSPTESGNTIY
TRBJ2-2 TRBV7-9 ASSLDLEGGELF
TRBJ2-3 TRBV10-3 AIGVRGEDTQY
TRBJ2-3 TRBV14 ASSQGLIYTDTQY
TRBJ2-7 TRBV9 ASSLFDSVAYEQY
TRBJ2-2 TRBV5-4 ASSHGQVPGELF
TRBJ2-5 TRBV7-2 ASSLHLVEGETQY
TRBJ2-1 TRBV9 ASSVAGSGGAGGNEQF
TRBJ2-7 TRBV18 ASSPKDREVLEQY
TRBJ1-1 TRBV28 ASSLYNTEAF
TRBJ1-4 TRBV5-6 ASSLGGTGGGKLF
TRBJ1-6 TRBV7-8 ASSFLEGGSPLH
TRBJ1-5 TRBV5-4 ASNKLGAGRPYSNQPQH
TRBJ2-2 TRBV7-9 ASSPRETNTGELF
TRBJ2-6 TRBV7-8 ASSWSDPPFSSGANVLT
TRBJ1-5 TRBV19 ASSISRDRGFNQPQH
TRBJ2-4 TRBV21-1 ASRMRLAKNIQY
TRBJ1-6 TRBV7-9 ASSSDPLH
TRBJ2-3 TRBV6-5 ASRRDSGGDTQY
TRBJ1-2 TRBV5-1 ASSLESGGDNYGYT
TRBJ1-1 TRBV6-5 ASRQGSENTEAF
TRBJ2-5 TRBV3-1/TRBV3-2 ASSHHRDYQETQY
TRBJ2-7 TRBV11-2 ASSFRQTYEQY
TRBJ1-2 TRBV27 ASSLGGANYGYT
TRBJ2-7 TRBV7-6 ASSPSGGEQY
TRBJ2-3 TRBV5-6 ASSRLVDTQY
TRBJ2-3 TRBV7-9 ASGGGPTDTQY
TRBJ2-1 TRBV6-6 ASVRTSGNEQF
TRBJ2-7 TRBV19 ASSMGSGGLSYEQY
TRBJ2-1 TRBV19 ASSTQETGYEQF
TRBJ2-2 TRBV14 ASTQGGVNTGELF
TRBJ1-5 TRBV3-1/TRBV3-2 ASSQDPAFNQPQH
TRBJ2-5 TRBV5-1 ASSFLTGGETQY
TRBJ1-1 TRBV7-9 ASSLGGAVNTEAF
TRBJ1-4 TRBV28 ASSQGQLVEKLF
TRBJ1-1 TRBV5-1 ASTMQGLGDTEAF
TRBJ2-7 TRBV12-3/TRBV12-4 ASSYYEGREQY
TRBJ1-2 TRBV9 ASSEGEGYGYT
TRBJ1-5 TRBV4-2 ASSQELRGGGPQH
TRBJ2-1 TRBV5-1 ASSSNPGGGRF
TRBJ1-4 TRBV19 ASSTRGNNEKLF
TRBJ1-6 TRBV4-1 ASSQQGAGNSPLH
TRBJ2-5 TRBV2 ASRSFLGQGLQETQY
TRBJ2-1 TRBV3-1/TRBV3-2 ASSPRGSSYNEQF
TRBJ2-4 TRBV27 ASSPATRNIQY
TRBJ2-1 TRBV19 ASSNVAGGWEEQF
TRBJ2-1 TRBV19 ASSIVQGIRRSNEQF
TRBJ2-1 TRBV11-3 ASRQSGFNEQF
TRBJ1-2 TRBV20-1 SGPYGYT
TRBJ1-2 TRBV2 ASSHAQDYGYT
TRBJ1-2 TRBV18 ASSPTADNGYT
TRBJ2-1 TRBV4-1 ASSPGPRGGPSSYNEQF